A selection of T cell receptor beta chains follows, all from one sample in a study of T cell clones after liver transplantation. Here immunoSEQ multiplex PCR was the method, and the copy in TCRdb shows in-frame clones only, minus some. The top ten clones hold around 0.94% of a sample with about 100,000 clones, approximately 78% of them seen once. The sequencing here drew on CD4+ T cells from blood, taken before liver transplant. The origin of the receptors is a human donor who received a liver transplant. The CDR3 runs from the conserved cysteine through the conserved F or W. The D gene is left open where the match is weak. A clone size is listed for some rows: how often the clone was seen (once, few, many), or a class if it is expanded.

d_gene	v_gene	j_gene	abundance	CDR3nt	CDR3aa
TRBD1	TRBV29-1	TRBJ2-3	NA	TGCAGCGTTGTAGGACAGGGGGCCGCAGATACGCAGTATTTT	CSVVGQGAADTQYF
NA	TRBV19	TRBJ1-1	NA	TGTGCCAGTAGTATAAGCCCGACGACGGTGAACACTGAAGCTTTCTTT	CASSISPTTVNTEAFF
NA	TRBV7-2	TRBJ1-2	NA	TGTGCCAGCAGCTTAGCGCAGGGGCGATTCTATGGCTACACCTTC	CASSLAQGRFYGYTF
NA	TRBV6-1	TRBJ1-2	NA	TGTGCCAGCAGAACGACGGGTCTGCTTTGGGGCTACACCTTC	CASRTTGLLWGYTF
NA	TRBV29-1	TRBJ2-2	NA	TGCAGCGTTTCCACAGGGGGAGGGAGAGGGGCCGGGGAGCTGTTTTTT	CSVSTGGGRGAGELFF
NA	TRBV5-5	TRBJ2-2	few	TGTGCCAGCAGCTTGAGAATCGCGAACACCGGGGAGCTGTTTTTT	CASSLRIANTGELFF
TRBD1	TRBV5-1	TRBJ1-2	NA	TGCGCCAGCAGCCTTACAGGGGGTGGCAACTATGGCTACACCTTC	CASSLTGGGNYGYTF
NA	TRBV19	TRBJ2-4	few	TGTGCCAGTAGTATGGTCGGGGGCGTCTTCAACATTCAGTACTTC	CASSMVGGVFNIQYF
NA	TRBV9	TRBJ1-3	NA	TGTGCCAGCAGCGTAGACTCCGGCAGACTACGGGGAAACACCATATATTTT	CASSVDSGRLRGNTIYF
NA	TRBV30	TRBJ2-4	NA	TGTGCCTGGGGTTACGGTAGGGCCAAAAACATTCAGTACTTC	CAWGYGRAKNIQYF
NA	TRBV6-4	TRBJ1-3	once	TGTGCCAGCAATCGAAAAGACCTCTCTGGAAACACCATATATTTT	CASNRKDLSGNTIYF
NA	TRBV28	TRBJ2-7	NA	TGTGCCAGCAATCAACTCGGCAGTGGGGCCTACGAGCAGTACTTC	CASNQLGSGAYEQYF
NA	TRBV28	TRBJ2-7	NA	TGTGCCAGCAGTTGGAGGGTGGCCTGGAGGGAGCAGTACTTC	CASSWRVAWREQYF
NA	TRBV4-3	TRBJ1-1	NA	TGCGCCAGCAGCCAAGAGTGGGGGCGCGTGGCCAACACTGAAGCTTTCTTT	CASSQEWGRVANTEAFF
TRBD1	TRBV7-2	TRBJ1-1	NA	TGTGCCAGCAGCTTAGTGGGAGGACAGGGGCATACTGAAGCTTTCTTT	CASSLVGGQGHTEAFF
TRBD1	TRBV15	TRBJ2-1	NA	TGTGCCACCAGCAGGGCCGGGACAGGGGGCATTTCGGGTGAGCAGTTCTTC	CATSRAGTGGISGEQFF
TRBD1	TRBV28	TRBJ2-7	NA	TGTGCCAGCAGTGCCCTCGGACAGGCCTACTACGAGCAGTACTTC	CASSALGQAYYEQYF
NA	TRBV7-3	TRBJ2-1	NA	TGTGCCAGCAGCCGGGGTCGGGTCTACAATGAGCAGTTCTTC	CASSRGRVYNEQFF
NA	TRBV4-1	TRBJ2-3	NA	TGCGCCAGCAGCCAAGATCATGGGGGGCTGAGCACAGATACGCAGTATTTT	CASSQDHGGLSTDTQYF
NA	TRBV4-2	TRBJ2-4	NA	TGTGCCAGCAGCCAGGAGGGGAGGCAGGGAAACATTCAGTACTTC	CASSQEGRQGNIQYF
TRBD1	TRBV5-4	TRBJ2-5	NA	TGTGCCAGCAGTCCTTGGGACAGGAAGACCCAGTACTTC	CASSPWDRKTQYF
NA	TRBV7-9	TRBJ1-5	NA	TGTGCCAGCAGCTTAGGGGGTTGGGATCAGCCCCAGCATTTT	CASSLGGWDQPQHF
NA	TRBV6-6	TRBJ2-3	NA	TGTGCCAGCAGTTACTCTCGACCAGATACGCAGTATTTT	CASSYSRPDTQYF
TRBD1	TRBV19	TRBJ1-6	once	TGTGCCAGTAGCATGGACGCAGGGGGCACGTATTCACCCCTCCACTTT	CASSMDAGGTYSPLHF
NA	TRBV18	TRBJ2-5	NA	TGTGCCAGCTCACCTAACCAGGGAGAGACCCAGTACTTC	CASSPNQGETQYF
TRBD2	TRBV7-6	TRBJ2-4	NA	TGTGCCAGCAGCTTAGCGGTCGCTAGCGGGGAAAACATTCAGTACTTC	CASSLAVASGENIQYF
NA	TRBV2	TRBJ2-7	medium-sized	TGTGCCAGCAGTCTGACTCCCGGATACGAGCAGTACTTC	CASSLTPGYEQYF
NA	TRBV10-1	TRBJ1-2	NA	TGCGCCAGCAACACAGCTCCGGGACGCCCGTATGGCTACACCTTC	CASNTAPGRPYGYTF
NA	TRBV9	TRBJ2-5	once	TGTGCCAGCAGCCTAGAAGAGACCCAGTACTTC	CASSLEETQYF